One and the same sample provided the 30 T cell receptor beta chains below, sequenced in a study of Ad26.COV2.S vaccination and SARS-CoV-2 variants. The treatment denotes: some 19 received Ad26.COV2.S at low or high dose, single or two shots; a few received placebo; per-sample allocation not given. The samples were gathered on day 63 after the first injection of vaccine or placebo. This table comes from immunoSEQ multiplex PCR, and its TCRdb copy is limited to in-frame clones, with some not included. The data show about 680,000 clones, 89% seen once. The specimen comprised peripheral blood, sampled in a trial of Ad26.COV2.S vaccine versus placebo. The receptors shown here come from a person between 18 and 65 years old who received the Ad26.COV2.S COVID-19 vaccine or a placebo.

J is TRBJ1-4 and V is TRBV30; possible D gene TRBD1, 6 bases. Trimming pared 4 bases from V and 0 bases from J, leaving 18 bases between. CDR1 and CDR2 (germline): GTSNPN, SVGIG (reference sequence). This CDR3 region has 17 residues. In DNA, the CDR3 is TGTGCCTGGACCATAGGGGGGGGCTTTTCAACTAATGAAAAACTGTTTTTT. Protein: CAWTIGGGFSTNEKLFF.

V usage is TRBV2 and J usage is TRBJ2-7, with TRBD2 matching 10 bases. The V gene end was trimmed by 8 bases and the J gene end by 6 bases; junction bases not matched to a gene: 22. This CDR3 has 18 amino acids. CDR1 and CDR2 (germline): SNHLY, FYNNEI. The chain's CDR3 is CASLPPRSSGRGLGEQYF. Written as DNA, the CDR3 is TGTGCCAGCCTACCCCCCCGCTCCAGCGGGAGGGGCCTGGGCGAGCAGTACTTC. Combining the CDR3 with reference TRBV2 and TRBJ2-7 gives the whole variable domain EPEVTQTPSHQVTQMGQEVILRCVPISNHLYFYWYRQILGQKVEFLVSFYNNEISEKSEIFDDQFSVERPDGSNFTLKIRSTKLEDSAMYFCASLPPRSSGRGLGEQYFGPGTRLTVT.

The chain employs TRBV30 and TRBJ2-3; 9 bases are shared with TRBD2. With V trimmed by 1 base and J by 0 bases, 5 bases remained unmatched. Germline lookup yields CDR1 GTSNPN and CDR2 SVGIG (reference sequence). The CDR3 extends over 16 amino acids. CDR3: CAWSGGAGGSTDTQYF. The CDR3 DNA is TGTGCCTGGAGTGGCGGGGCGGGGGGGAGCACAGATACGCAGTATTTT.

Here the CDR3 DNA reads TGTGCCACCGACGGGACTAGCGGGGGCACCGGGGAGCTGTTTTTT. It yields the protein CATDGTSGGTGELFF. The chain is built from TRBV10-3 and TRBJ2-2; 14 nucleotides line up with TRBD2. Germline CDR1 reads ENHRY; CDR2 reads SYGVKD. The CDR3 is 15 residues long. Trimming removed 10 bases from V and 4 bases from J; junction bases left unmatched: 5.

This sequence joins TRBV10-3 and TRBJ2-3, with TRBD2 matching 8 bases. V was clipped by 5 bases and J by 0 bases; unmatched bases: 4. Germline CDR1 and CDR2: ENHRY and SYGVKD. This CDR3 is 15 amino acids long. CDR3 nucleotide sequence: TGTGCCATCAGTTCAGCGGGGGTAAGCACAGATACGCAGTATTTT. It encodes CAISSAGVSTDTQYF.

V gene TRBV5-6 combines with J gene TRBJ2-7; 11 nucleotides agree with TRBD2. This CDR3 is built from 14 residues. J was trimmed by 2 bases and V by 4 bases; bases with no gene match: 2. Germline CDR1 reads SGHDT; CDR2 reads YYEEEE. CDR3 coding DNA: TGTGCCAGCAGCGCACTAGCGGGAGCCTACGAGCAGTACTTC. This codes for CASSALAGAYEQYF.

V is TRBV27 and J is TRBJ2-1; D is perhaps TRBD2 (6 bases). This CDR3 has 13 amino acids. CDR1 is MNHEY and CDR2 is SMNVEV in the germline V gene (reference sequence). V shed 7 bases and J shed 7 bases, with 14 bases lying between them. The DNA of the CDR3 is TGTGCCAGCACCCGGGACGGGAGAAATGAGCAGTTCTTC. Protein: CASTRDGRNEQFF.

This clone was detected only a few times. The chain joins TRBV30 to TRBJ1-3; 9 bases line up with TRBD1. The ends lost 1 base at V and 3 bases at J; junction bases unmatched: 1. The CDR3 runs to 14 residues. Germline V CDR1 and CDR2: GTSNPN, SVGIG (reference sequence). CDR3 bases: TGTGCCTGGAGTGGGACAGGGGATGGAAACACCATATATTTT. Encoded protein: CAWSGTGDGNTIYF. Combining the CDR3 with reference TRBV30 and TRBJ1-3 gives the whole variable domain SQTIHQWPATLVQPVGSPLSLECTVEGTSNPNLYWYRQAAGRGLQLLFYSVGIGQISSEVPQNLSASRPQDRQFILSSKKLLLSDSGFYLCAWSGTGDGNTIYFGEGSWLTVV.

The chain recombines TRBV5-6 with TRBJ2-3; TRBD1 is a possible D gene (6 bases). The CDR3 has 12 residues. Trimming shortened V by 3 bases and J by 8 bases, and 10 bases separated the two germline ends. Germline assignment: CDR1 SGHDT and CDR2 YYEEEE. The CDR3 here is CASSSGAVTQYF. CDR3 nucleotide sequence: TGTGCCAGCAGCTCAGGGGCCGTTACGCAGTATTTT.

The chain carries TRBV29-1 and TRBJ1-1; D gene ambiguous. The CDR3 totals 15 residues. CDR1 and CDR2 (germline): SQVTM, ANQGSEA. Trimming shortened V by 4 bases and J by 4 bases, and 19 bases separated the two germline ends. The CDR3 nucleotides are TGCAGCGTTGTGTCGACTGAAAGGATCGGCACTGAAGCTTTCTTT. Protein product: CSVVSTERIGTEAFF.

V gene TRBV5-8 combines with J gene TRBJ1-5; the D is unclear. Germline V gene data show CDR1 as SGHTS and CDR2 as YDEGEE. V lost 2 bases to trimming and J lost 0 bases, with 9 bases between them. The CDR3 covers 15 residues. The CDR3 region is CASSFRGYSNQPQHF. The CDR3 DNA reads as TGTGCCAGCAGCTTCCGGGGATATAGCAATCAGCCCCAGCATTTT.

This rearrangement joins TRBV2 to TRBJ2-2; possible D gene TRBD2, 5 bases. This CDR3 has 15 residues. CDR1 is SNHLY, CDR2 FYNNEI, per germline. Trimming stripped 8 bases from V and 0 bases from J, with 13 bases between. CDR3 in amino acids: CASVLGASNTGELFF. For the CDR3, the DNA is TGTGCCAGCGTACTGGGAGCTTCGAACACCGGGGAGCTGTTTTTT. Together with reference TRBV2 and TRBJ2-2, the CDR3 gives the full variable domain: EPEVTQTPSHQVTQMGQEVILRCVPISNHLYFYWYRQILGQKVEFLVSFYNNEISEKSEIFDDQFSVERPDGSNFTLKIRSTKLEDSAMYFCASVLGASNTGELFFGEGSRLTVL.

The chain joins TRBV19 to TRBJ2-5; TRBD1 matches at 8 bases. The CDR3 loop spans 13 amino acids. V dropped 6 bases and J dropped 6; count of bases not matched to a gene: 6. The V gene's germline CDR1 is LNHDA and CDR2 SQIVND (reference sequence). This chain's CDR3 is CASSTDREKTQYF. The CDR3 nucleotides are TGTGCCAGTAGCACGGACAGGGAGAAGACCCAGTACTTC.

The chain couples TRBV7-9 to TRBJ1-4; a possible D gene is TRBD1 (5 bases). Trimming took 5 bases from V and 7 from J, leaving 23 bases between them. Germline V lookup: CDR1 SEHNR, CDR2 FQNEAQ (reference sequence). The CDR3 consists of 17 residues. In DNA, the CDR3 is TGTGCCAGCAGCGGCCCCCCCCAGGGTCGGCAACTTGAAAAACTGTTTTTT. It encodes CASSGPPQGRQLEKLFF.

The gene calls are TRBV5-5 and TRBJ2-3; tentative D call: TRBD2 (6 bases). V was cut by 3 bases and J by 1 base, with 12 bases left in between. The CDR3 contains 15 residues. In germline, CDR1 is SGHKS, CDR2 YYEKEE (reference sequence). CDR3 nucleotide sequence: TGTGCCAGCAGCTCTCCGGGACTGGGCACAGATACGCAGTATTTT. Its translation: CASSSPGLGTDTQYF.

The CDR3 DNA reads as TGTGCCAGCGAGGACTACCAGATTAGGGGAAACACCATATATTTT. Translated, it gives CASEDYQIRGNTIYF. The V call is TRBV6-5, the J call TRBJ1-3; no reliable D call. The CDR3 contains 15 residues. V lost 8 bases and J 4 bases, leaving 18 bases between the germline ends. Looked up from germline, CDR1 is MNHEY and CDR2 is SVGAGI.

The chain carries TRBV5-1 and TRBJ1-2, with D perhaps matching TRBD1 (5 bases). The V and J ends lost 0 bases and 4 bases respectively, with 10 bases between them. This CDR3 spans 14 amino acids. Germline V gene lookup returns CDR1 SGHRS and CDR2 YFSETQ. DNA for the CDR3: TGCGCCAGCAGCTTGGCGGGGGATGGCTATGGCTACACCTTC. Translated: CASSLAGDGYGYTF.

The rearrangement uses TRBV6-1 and TRBJ1-5; a possible D gene is TRBD1 (6 bases). V was cut by 3 bases and J by 0 bases, with 15 bases left in between. The germline V gene encodes CDR1 MNHNS and CDR2 SASEGT. This CDR3 has 17 amino acids. The CDR3 loop is CASSDRTASYSNQPQHF. The CDR3, as DNA: TGTGCCAGCAGTGACCGGACAGCCAGCTATAGCAATCAGCCCCAGCATTTT.

The chain couples TRBV2 to TRBJ2-3; D might be TRBD2 (5 bases). Trimming took off 6 bases at V and 5 bases at J, with 12 bases between the two ends. The CDR3 covers 13 residues. Germline V gene data show CDR1 as SNHLY and CDR2 as FYNNEI. CDR3 in amino acids: CASRDESGDTQYF. The CDR3 nucleotides are TGTGCCAGCAGGGACGAGAGCGGAGATACGCAGTATTTT.

This clone was observed a single time. This sequence joins TRBV30 and TRBJ1-5, with a possible D match to TRBD1 (5 bases). This CDR3 is built from 16 residues. Germline loops: CDR1 GTSNPN, CDR2 SVGIG (reference sequence). The V and J ends lost 1 base and 3 bases respectively, with 16 bases between them. This chain's CDR3 is CAWSAKETGVNQPQHF. The CDR3 nucleotides read TGTGCCTGGAGTGCCAAGGAAACGGGGGTCAATCAGCCCCAGCATTTT.

V gene TRBV19 combines with J gene TRBJ2-2; the D gene could be TRBD1 or TRBD2 (5 bases each). Trimming removed 6 bases at V and 6 bases at J, with 8 bases between. The germline V gene has CDR1 LNHDA and CDR2 SQIVND (reference sequence). This CDR3 comprises 12 residues. The CDR3 region is CASRLGAGELFF. The CDR3 DNA follows: TGTGCCAGTAGACTGGGGGCCGGGGAGCTGTTTTTT.

This clone appeared once. The chain combines TRBV25-1 with TRBJ1-6, with D possibly matching TRBD1 (6 bases). V dropped 8 bases and J dropped 4 bases, with 12 bases sitting between them. Per germline, CDR1 MGHDK and CDR2 SYGVNS. This CDR3 spans 14 amino acids. CDR3 in DNA: TGTGCCAGCGCGAGGGGGGGGTATAATTCACCCCTCCACTTT. It translates to CASARGGYNSPLHF. Full variable domain (missing parts from reference TRBV25-1 and TRBJ1-6): EADIYQTPRYLVIGTGKKITLECSQTMGHDKMYWYQQDPGMELHLIHYSYGVNSTEKGDLSSESTVSRIRTEHFPLTLESARPSHTSQYLCASARGGYNSPLHFGNGTRLTVT.

The chain has TRBV5-6 and TRBJ2-7; TRBD1 agrees at 10 bases. CDR3 length: 15 residues. CDR1 SGHDT and CDR2 YYEEEE come from the germline V gene. Trimming took 6 bases from V and 4 from J; bases not matched to a gene: 10. The CDR3 loop is CASTHGTGVPYEQYF. CDR3 coding DNA: TGTGCCAGCACGCACGGGACAGGGGTACCTTACGAGCAGTACTTC.

This chain connects TRBV6-5 to TRBJ1-3, with TRBD1 as a possible D gene (5 bases). The V end lost 0 bases, the J end lost 4 bases, and 13 bases lay between the germline ends. CDR1 and CDR2 from the germline V gene are MNHEY and SVGAGI. The CDR3 length is 16 residues. In nucleotides, the CDR3 is TGTGCCAGCAGTTACTCGACAGCCCCGATAGGAAACACCATATATTTT. Its translation: CASSYSTAPIGNTIYF.

The rearrangement links TRBV10-3 to TRBJ1-3, with D unresolved. Germline CDR1 ENHRY, CDR2 SYGVKD. The CDR3 consists of 14 residues. V lost 7 bases and J lost 0, with 10 bases in between. As DNA, the CDR3 is TGTGCCATCATGGGCGGAACCTCTGGAAACACCATATATTTT. Amino acid sequence: CAIMGGTSGNTIYF.

The gene calls are TRBV27 and TRBJ2-5; tentative D call: TRBD2 (5 bases). V lost 5 bases, J lost 5 bases, and 18 bases lay in between. Germline assignment: CDR1 MNHEY and CDR2 SMNVEV (reference sequence). The CDR3 runs to 15 residues. The CDR3 sequence: CASSPWTPLGETQYF. The CDR3 DNA is TGTGCCAGCAGTCCCTGGACTCCTCTAGGGGAGACCCAGTACTTC.

The rearrangement uses TRBV7-8 and TRBJ2-3; 8 bases are shared with TRBD2. V lost 0 bases, J lost 3 bases, and 5 bases stayed unmatched. CDR3 size: 16 residues. CDR1 is SGHVS, CDR2 FQNEAQ, per germline. The CDR3 nucleotides are TGTGCCAGCAGCTTAGCCCCTAGCGGGTGGACAGATACGCAGTATTTT. Its protein is CASSLAPSGWTDTQYF.

This chain connects TRBV19 to TRBJ1-5; tentative D call: TRBD1 (5 bases). V lost 7 bases and J 1 base, leaving 17 bases between the germline ends. The CDR3 loop spans 16 amino acids. Per germline, CDR1 LNHDA and CDR2 SQIVND (reference sequence). As DNA, the CDR3 is TGTGCCAGTAACCCCCAGGGTTTTAGCAGCAATCAGCCCCAGCATTTT. Translating it yields CASNPQGFSSNQPQHF.

This sequence joins TRBV29-1 and TRBJ1-5, with D perhaps matching TRBD1 (5 bases). This CDR3 comprises 12 residues. Germline V CDR1 and CDR2: SQVTM, ANQGSEA. V dropped 4 bases and J dropped 7 bases, with 11 bases sitting between them. This chain's CDR3 is CSVADGGQPQHF. The CDR3 nucleotides are TGCAGCGTTGCTGACGGGGGACAGCCCCAGCATTTT.

V and J are TRBV5-1 and TRBJ1-1; TRBD1 matches at 9 bases. CDR1 is SGHRS and CDR2 is YFSETQ in the germline V gene. This CDR3 has 13 amino acids. After removal of 8 bases from V and 4 bases from J, the junction contained 6 bases not matched to a gene. CDR3 nucleotide sequence: TGCGCCAGTGCACAGGGGGCCGGCACTGAAGCTTTCTTT. Protein sequence: CASAQGAGTEAFF.